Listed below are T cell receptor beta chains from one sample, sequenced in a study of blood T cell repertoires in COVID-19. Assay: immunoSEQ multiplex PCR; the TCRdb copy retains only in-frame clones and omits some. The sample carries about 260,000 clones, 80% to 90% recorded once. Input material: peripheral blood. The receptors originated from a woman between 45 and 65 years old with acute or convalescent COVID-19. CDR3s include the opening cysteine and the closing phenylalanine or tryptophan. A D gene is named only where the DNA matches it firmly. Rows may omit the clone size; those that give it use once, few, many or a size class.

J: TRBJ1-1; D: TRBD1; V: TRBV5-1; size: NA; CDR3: CASSWDRGTEAFF
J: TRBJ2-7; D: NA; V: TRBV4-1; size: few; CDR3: CASSQLQGGEQYF
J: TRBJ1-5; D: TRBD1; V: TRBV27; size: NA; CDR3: CASSLSGGRNQPQHF
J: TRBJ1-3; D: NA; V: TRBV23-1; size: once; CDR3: CASSQSGQVGYGNTIYF
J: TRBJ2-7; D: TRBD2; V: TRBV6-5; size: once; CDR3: CASHLAGLSYEQYF
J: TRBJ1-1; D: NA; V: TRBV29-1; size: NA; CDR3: CSVQGLRTEAFF
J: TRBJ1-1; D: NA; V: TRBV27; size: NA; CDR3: CASSPNWGGNTEAFF
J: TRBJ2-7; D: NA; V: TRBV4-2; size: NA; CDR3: CASSQDPPSYYEQYF
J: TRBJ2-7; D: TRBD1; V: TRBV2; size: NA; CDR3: CASSVTGGGEQYF
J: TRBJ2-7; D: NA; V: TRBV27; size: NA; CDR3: CASSLPGGKNEQYF
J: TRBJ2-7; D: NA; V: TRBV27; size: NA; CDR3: CASSRPGTNSYEQYF
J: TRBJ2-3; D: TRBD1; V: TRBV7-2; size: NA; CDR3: CASSFPGQGAPGGPDTQYF
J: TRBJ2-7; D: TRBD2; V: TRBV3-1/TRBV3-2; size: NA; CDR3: CASRLTSGSYEQYF
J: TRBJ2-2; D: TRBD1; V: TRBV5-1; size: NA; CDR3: CASTETGGTGELFF
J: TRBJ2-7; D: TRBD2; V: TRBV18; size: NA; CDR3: CASSPPGLAAYEQYF
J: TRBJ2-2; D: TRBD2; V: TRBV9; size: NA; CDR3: CASSVGSGRDTGELFF
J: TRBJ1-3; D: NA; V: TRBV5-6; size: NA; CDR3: CASTLNGAGKGNTIYF
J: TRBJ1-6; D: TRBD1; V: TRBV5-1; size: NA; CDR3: CASSRGTDYNSPLHF
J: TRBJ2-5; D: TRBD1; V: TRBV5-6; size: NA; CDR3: CASSSRQGETQYF
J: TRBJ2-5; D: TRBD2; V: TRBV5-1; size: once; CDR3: CASSESLAGLGETQYF
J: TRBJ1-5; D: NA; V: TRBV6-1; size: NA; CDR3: CASSEAGFSNQPQHF
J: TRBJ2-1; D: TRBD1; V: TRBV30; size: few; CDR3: CAWSRDSYNEQFF
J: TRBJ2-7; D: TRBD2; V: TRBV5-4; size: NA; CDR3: CASSHGLGGSYEQYF
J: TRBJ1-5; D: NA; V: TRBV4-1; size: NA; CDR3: CASSPLESRGYNQPQHF
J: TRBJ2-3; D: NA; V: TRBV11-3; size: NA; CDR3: CASRLKGVTDTQYF